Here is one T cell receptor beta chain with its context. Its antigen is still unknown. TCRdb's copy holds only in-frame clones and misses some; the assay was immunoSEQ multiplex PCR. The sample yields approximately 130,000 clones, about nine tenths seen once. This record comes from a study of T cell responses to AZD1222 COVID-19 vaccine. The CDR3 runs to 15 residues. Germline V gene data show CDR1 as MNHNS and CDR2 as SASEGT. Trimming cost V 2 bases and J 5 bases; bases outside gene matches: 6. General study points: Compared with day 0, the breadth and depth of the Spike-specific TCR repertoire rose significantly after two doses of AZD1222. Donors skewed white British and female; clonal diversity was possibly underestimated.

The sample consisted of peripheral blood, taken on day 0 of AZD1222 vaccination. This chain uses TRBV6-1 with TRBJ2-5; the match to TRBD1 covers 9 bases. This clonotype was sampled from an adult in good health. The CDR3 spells CASSEPRTGDETQYF. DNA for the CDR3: TGTGCCAGCAGTGAACCCCGGACAGGGGATGAGACCCAGTACTTC.